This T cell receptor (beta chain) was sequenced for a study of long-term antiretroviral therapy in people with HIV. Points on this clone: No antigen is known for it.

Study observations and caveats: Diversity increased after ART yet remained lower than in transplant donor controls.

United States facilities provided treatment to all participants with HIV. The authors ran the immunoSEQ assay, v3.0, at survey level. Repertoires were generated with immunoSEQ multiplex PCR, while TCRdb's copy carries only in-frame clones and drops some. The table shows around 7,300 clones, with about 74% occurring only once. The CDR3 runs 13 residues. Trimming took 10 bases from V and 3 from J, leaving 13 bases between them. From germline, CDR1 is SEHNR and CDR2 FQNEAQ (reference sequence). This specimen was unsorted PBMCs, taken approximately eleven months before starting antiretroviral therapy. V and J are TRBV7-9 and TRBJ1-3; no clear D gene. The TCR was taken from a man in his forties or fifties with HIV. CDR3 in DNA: TGTGCCACCGTGAACCGAGGTGGAAACACCATATATTTT. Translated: CATVNRGGNTIYF. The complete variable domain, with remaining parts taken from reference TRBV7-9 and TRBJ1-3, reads DTGVSQNPRHKITKRGQNVTFRCDPISEHNRLYWYRQTLGQGPEFLTYFQNEAQLEKSRLLSDRFSAERPKGSFSTLEIQRTEQGDSAMYLCATVNRGGNTIYFGEGSWLTVV.